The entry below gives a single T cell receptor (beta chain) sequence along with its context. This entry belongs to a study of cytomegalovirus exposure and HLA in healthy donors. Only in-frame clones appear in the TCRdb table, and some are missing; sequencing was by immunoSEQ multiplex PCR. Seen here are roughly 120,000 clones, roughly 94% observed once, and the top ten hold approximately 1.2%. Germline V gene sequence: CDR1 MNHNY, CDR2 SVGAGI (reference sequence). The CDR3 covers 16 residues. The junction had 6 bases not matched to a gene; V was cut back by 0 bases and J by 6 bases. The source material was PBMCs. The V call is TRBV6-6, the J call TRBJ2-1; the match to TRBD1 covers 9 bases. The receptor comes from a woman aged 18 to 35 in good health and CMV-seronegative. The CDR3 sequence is CASSYSRGQGGNEQFF. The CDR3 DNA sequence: TGTGCCAGCAGTTACTCGAGGGGACAGGGTGGCAATGAGCAGTTCTTC.